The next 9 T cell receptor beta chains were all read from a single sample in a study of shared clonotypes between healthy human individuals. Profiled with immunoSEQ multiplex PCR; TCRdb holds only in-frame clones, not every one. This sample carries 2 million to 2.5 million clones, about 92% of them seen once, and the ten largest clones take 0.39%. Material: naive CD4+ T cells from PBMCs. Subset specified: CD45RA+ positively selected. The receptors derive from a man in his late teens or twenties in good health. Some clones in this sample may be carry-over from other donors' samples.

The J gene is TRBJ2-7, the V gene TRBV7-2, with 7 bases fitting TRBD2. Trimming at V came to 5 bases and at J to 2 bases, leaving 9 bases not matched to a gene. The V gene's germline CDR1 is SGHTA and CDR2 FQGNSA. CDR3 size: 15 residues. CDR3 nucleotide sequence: TGTGCCAGCAGCGTCACCATGGGAGGGCCCTACGAGCAGTACTTC. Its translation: CASSVTMGGPYEQYF.

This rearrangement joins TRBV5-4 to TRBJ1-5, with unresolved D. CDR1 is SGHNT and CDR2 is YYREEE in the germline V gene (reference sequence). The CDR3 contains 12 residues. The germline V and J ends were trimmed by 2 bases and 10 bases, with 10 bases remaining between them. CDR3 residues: CASSFPKGPQHF. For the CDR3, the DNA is TGTGCCAGCAGCTTCCCGAAGGGCCCCCAGCATTTT.

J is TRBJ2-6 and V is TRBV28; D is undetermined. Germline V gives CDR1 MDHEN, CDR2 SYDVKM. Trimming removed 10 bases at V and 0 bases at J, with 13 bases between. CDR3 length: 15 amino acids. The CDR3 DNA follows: TGTGCCACCTCAGTACCCAGCTCTGGGGCCAACGTCCTGACTTTC. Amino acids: CATSVPSSGANVLTF.

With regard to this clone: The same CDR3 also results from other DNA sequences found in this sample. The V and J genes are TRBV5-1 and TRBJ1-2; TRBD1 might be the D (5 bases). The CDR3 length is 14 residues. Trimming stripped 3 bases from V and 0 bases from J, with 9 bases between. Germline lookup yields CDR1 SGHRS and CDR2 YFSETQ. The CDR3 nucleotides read TGCGCCAGCAGCTGGGGGACGGCTAACTATGGCTACACCTTC. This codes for CASSWGTANYGYTF.

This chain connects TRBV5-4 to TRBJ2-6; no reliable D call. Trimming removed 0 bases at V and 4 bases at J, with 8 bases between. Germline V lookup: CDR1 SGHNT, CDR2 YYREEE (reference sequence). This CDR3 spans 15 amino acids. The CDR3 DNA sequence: TGTGCCAGCAGCTTGGACCGGTCAGGGGCCAACGTCCTGACTTTC. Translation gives CASSLDRSGANVLTF.

CDR3 sequence: CASSIGQGGRETQYF. In nucleotides, the CDR3 is TGTGCCAGTAGTATAGGCCAGGGGGGCAGGGAGACCCAGTACTTC. This rearrangement joins TRBV19 to TRBJ2-5; D is perhaps TRBD1 (7 bases). This CDR3 is 15 amino acids long. CDR1 and CDR2 (germline): LNHDA, SQIVND (reference sequence). V gave up 1 base and J gave up 5 bases, with 14 bases separating them.

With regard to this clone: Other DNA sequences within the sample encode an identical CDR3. CDR3 in amino acids: CASSLVSRGNTEAFF. The DNA of the CDR3 is TGCGCCAGCAGCTTGGTCAGTAGGGGAAATACTGAAGCTTTCTTT. The chain links TRBV5-1 to TRBJ1-1, with a possible D match to TRBD1 (5 bases). The CDR3 extends over 15 amino acids. In germline, CDR1 is SGHRS, CDR2 YFSETQ. Trimming removed 0 bases at V and 5 bases at J, with 14 bases between.

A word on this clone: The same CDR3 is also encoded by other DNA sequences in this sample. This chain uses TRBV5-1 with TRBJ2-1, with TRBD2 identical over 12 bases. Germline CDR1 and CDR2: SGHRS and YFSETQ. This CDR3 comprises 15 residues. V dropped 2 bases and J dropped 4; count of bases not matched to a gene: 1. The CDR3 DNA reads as TGCGCCAGCAGCTTAGGGACTAGCGGGTACAATGAGCAGTTCTTC. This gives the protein CASSLGTSGYNEQFF.

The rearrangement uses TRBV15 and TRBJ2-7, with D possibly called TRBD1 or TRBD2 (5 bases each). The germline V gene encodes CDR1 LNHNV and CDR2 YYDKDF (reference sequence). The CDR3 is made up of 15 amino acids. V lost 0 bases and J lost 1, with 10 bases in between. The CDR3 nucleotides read TGTGCCACCAGCAGAGATCGGGGACCATCCTACGAGCAGTACTTC. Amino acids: CATSRDRGPSYEQYF.